Reported below is one TCR beta chain. Its antigen is unknown. The CDR3 extends over 15 amino acids. The germline gives CDR1 SNHLY, CDR2 FYNNEI. The V segment lost 5 bases and the J segment 9 bases; nucleotides outside the gene matches: 12. The sample originates from a study of T cells in localized non-small cell lung cancer. Broader study findings: A median of about 60 of the top 100 tumor clones appeared in adjacent lung, which was paired and uninvolved.

Repertoires were generated with immunoSEQ multiplex PCR, while TCRdb's copy carries only in-frame clones and drops some. The table records 30,000 to 40,000 clones, roughly three quarters of them present only once. This sample comprised peripheral blood, obtained before any cancer treatment. The genes are TRBV2 and TRBJ2-1; TRBD1 aligns across 8 bases. This TCR was sampled from a male donor aged 60 or older with stage II squamous cell lung carcinoma. CDR3 nucleotides: TGTGCCAGCAGTTCGGGACAGGCCCTTACAATTGAGCAGTTCTTC. Its protein is CASSSGQALTIEQFF.